One sample yielded the 3 T cell receptor beta chains listed below, sequenced in a study of CD4+ T cells in melanoma. TCRdb's copy holds only in-frame clones and misses some; the assay was immunoSEQ multiplex PCR. The table lists approximately 110,000 clones, around 92% of them singletons. Source material: peripheral blood. The receptors here all came from a human donor with melanoma.

J is TRBJ2-3 and V is TRBV6-1; 9 bases are shared with TRBD2. This CDR3 is built from 16 residues. With V trimmed by 3 bases and J by 2 bases, 6 bases remained unmatched. CDR1 is MNHNS and CDR2 is SASEGT in the germline V gene. CDR3 sequence reads: CASSDRGLANTDTQYF. The DNA of the CDR3 is TGTGCCAGCAGTGACCGTGGACTAGCGAACACAGATACGCAGTATTTT.

This chain uses TRBV7-3 with TRBJ1-6, with no clear D. The CDR3 length is 12 residues. Germline CDR1 SGHTA, CDR2 FQGTGA. Trimming cost V 4 bases and J 11 bases, with 9 bases left between them. The CDR3 DNA sequence: TGTGCCAGCAGCTCGTTTATGCCACCCCTCCACTTT. This encodes CASSSFMPPLHF.

The V call is TRBV5-4, the J call TRBJ2-3, with D unclear. In germline, CDR1 is SGHNT, CDR2 YYREEE (reference sequence). V was trimmed by 3 bases and J by 4 bases, leaving 12 bases between them. The CDR3 extends over 14 amino acids. CDR3: CASSSPSGADTQYF. The CDR3 nucleotides read TGTGCCAGCAGCTCCCCCTCCGGTGCAGATACGCAGTATTTT.